The present entry profiles one T cell receptor beta chain with its context. Its antigen remains unidentified. The same CDR3 arises from other DNA sequences in this sample as well. TCRdb keeps only in-frame clones here, not all; method: immunoSEQ multiplex PCR. The sample contains about 2 million clones, about 95% of which appear only once. The naive CD8 population came from CD45RO-negative cells selected for CCR7, without terminally differentiated effector memory CD45RA+ cells. This entry is derived from a study of shared clonotypes between healthy human individuals. Points from the study as a whole: Though the depth was large, rarefaction showed that sorted-subset sequencing was incomplete. The researchers took only blood, and tissue repertoires probably look different.

Trimming cost V 2 bases and J 1 base, with 8 bases left between them. The CDR3 is 15 amino acids. Germline assignment: CDR1 MNHEY and CDR2 SMNVEV (reference sequence). The clonotype comes from a man younger than 35 in good health. The gene calls are TRBV27 and TRBJ2-2, with TRBD2 as a possible D gene (6 bases). Material for sequencing was naive CD8+ T cells sorted from blood. CDR3 nucleotides: TGTGCCAGCAGTTTAGCGGGACTGAACACCGGGGAGCTGTTTTTT. It is translated as CASSLAGLNTGELFF.